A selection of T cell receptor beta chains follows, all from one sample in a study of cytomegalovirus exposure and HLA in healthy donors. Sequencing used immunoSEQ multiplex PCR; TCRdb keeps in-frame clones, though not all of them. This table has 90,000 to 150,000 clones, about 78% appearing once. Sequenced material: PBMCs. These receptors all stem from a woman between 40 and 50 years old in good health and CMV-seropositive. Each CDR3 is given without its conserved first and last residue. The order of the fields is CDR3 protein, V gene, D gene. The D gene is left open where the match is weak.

ASSPERNYGYT,TRBV18,.
ASNPQSGTGVWEQY,TRBV7-2,TRBD1
ASSLDSHQETQY,TRBV5-1,.
ASSFPGASYEQY,TRBV5-4,.
ASSPGSYNEQF,TRBV18,.
ASSTGLTGGAGNTGELF,TRBV27,TRBD1
ASSYGALGSEAF,TRBV27,.
ASSRTSSSTDTQY,TRBV6-5,.
ASSVGVTYEQY,TRBV9,.
ASRLLLRGEQY,TRBV2,.
ASSPTGGAGETQY,TRBV5-6,TRBD1
ASSQDRVVGSPLH,TRBV4-1,TRBD1
SAPGTEGYT,TRBV20-1,TRBD1
ASNLDKSNQPQH,TRBV2,.
ASSFSPGGGEKLF,TRBV19,.
ASSLGGLPTGELF,TRBV27,.
ASSPFTGQSNTEAF,TRBV18,TRBD1
ASSKSPRQGVNTEAF,TRBV7-9,TRBD1
ASSPEGGLADQPQH,TRBV18,.
ASSLALGDGDTQY,TRBV5-1,.
ASSLGSSPGLGSYEQY,TRBV5-1,.
AWSAWTGSDTQY,TRBV30,TRBD1
ASNGQGTNGYT,TRBV2,TRBD1
ASSYRGGGDTQY,TRBV6-5,TRBD2